A single sample gave rise to the 13 T cell receptor beta chains below, sequenced in a study of blood T cell repertoires in COVID-19. Clones were sequenced by immunoSEQ multiplex PCR, and TCRdb holds only the in-frame ones, with some missing. The sample has about 160,000 clones; around nine tenths are singletons. What was sequenced was PBMCs or T cells enriched from blood (not recorded which). These receptors were collected from a woman in her forties or fifties who had recovered from COVID-19.

The J gene is TRBJ2-2, the V gene TRBV2; TRBD2 might be the D (5 bases). CDR3 size: 14 residues. With 8 bases removed from V and 0 bases from J, the gap between germline ends came to 10 bases. Germline V CDR1 and CDR2: SNHLY, FYNNEI. Here the CDR3 reads CASGGLTNTGELFF. CDR3 DNA: TGTGCCAGCGGTGGACTGACGAACACCGGGGAGCTGTTTTTT.

The chain has TRBV18 and TRBJ2-2, with D possibly matching TRBD2 (5 bases). CDR3 length equals 14 residues. Per the germline V gene, CDR1 is KGHSH and CDR2 is LQKENI. Trimming took 8 bases from V and 0 from J, leaving 10 bases between them. CDR3 bases: TGTGCCAGCACCCCGGGGACGAACACCGGGGAGCTGTTTTTT. This gives the protein CASTPGTNTGELFF.

This sequence joins TRBV9 and TRBJ1-1; 7 nucleotides line up with TRBD1. V was pared by 3 bases and J by 5 bases, with 10 bases of the junction left unmatched. The CDR3 spans 15 residues. Germline CDR1 SGDLS, CDR2 YYNGEE. The CDR3 here is CASSEQTGLGTEAFF. The CDR3 DNA sequence: TGTGCCAGCAGCGAACAGACAGGGCTGGGGACTGAAGCTTTCTTT. The full variable domain, with the rest looked up from reference TRBV9 and TRBJ1-1, is DSGVTQTPKHLITATGQRVTLRCSPRSGDLSVYWYQQSLDQGLQFLIQYYNGEERAKGNILERFSAQQFPDLHSELNLSSLELGDSALYFCASSEQTGLGTEAFFGQGTRLTVV.

This chain links TRBV5-5 with TRBJ1-5; unclear D gene. The ends were cut back, 0 bases at V and 2 bases at J, with 9 bases in the middle. Germline-derived CDR1 and CDR2 are SGHKS and YYEKEE (reference sequence). This CDR3 is 15 amino acids long. The CDR3 region is CASSLGLRGNQPQHF. The CDR3 nucleotides read TGTGCCAGCAGCTTGGGTTTGCGGGGCAATCAGCCCCAGCATTTT.

V is TRBV24-1 and J is TRBJ2-3, with 11 bases fitting TRBD2. Germline CDR1 is KGHDR and CDR2 is SFDVKD. The CDR3 runs to 16 residues. J lost 2 bases, V lost 5 bases, and 5 bases had no gene match. Here the CDR3 DNA reads TGTGCCACCAGTGCTATAGCGGGGGGGATCACAGATACGCAGTATTTT. It encodes CATSAIAGGITDTQYF.

This clone was recorded only once. The chain has TRBV20-1 and TRBJ1-4; 9 bases fit TRBD1. This CDR3 spans 16 amino acids. From germline, CDR1 is DFQATT and CDR2 SNEGSKA (reference sequence). The ends lost 3 bases at V and 7 bases at J; junction bases unmatched: 12. The CDR3 loop is CSASRGPQGAGEKLFF. The CDR3 DNA follows: TGCAGTGCTAGTCGGGGCCCACAGGGGGCGGGTGAAAAACTGTTTTTT.

The chain joins TRBV6-1 to TRBJ1-6; tentative D call: TRBD1 (5 bases). V was trimmed by 0 bases and J by 11 bases, leaving 17 bases between them. CDR3 size: 16 residues. Germline V gene lookup returns CDR1 MNHNS and CDR2 SASEGT. CDR3: CASSEALRGSSTPLHF. The CDR3 DNA reads as TGTGCCAGCAGTGAAGCGCTAAGGGGCAGTTCCACACCCCTCCACTTT.

This sequence joins TRBV6-1 and TRBJ2-5, with a possible D match to TRBD2 (6 bases). Trimming removed 2 bases from V and 2 bases from J, with 18 bases in between. The CDR3 loop spans 17 amino acids. Germline loops: CDR1 MNHNS, CDR2 SASEGT. The CDR3 DNA reads as TGTGCCAGCAGTGAACTTCCGGGCCCTGGGGGGCAAGAGACCCAGTACTTC. Protein: CASSELPGPGGQETQYF.

The rearrangement uses TRBV27 and TRBJ2-7; 10 positions agree with TRBD1. This CDR3 spans 15 amino acids. CDR1 and CDR2 from the germline V gene are MNHEY and SMNVEV (reference sequence). The trim removed 5 bases at V and 1 base at J, leaving 5 bases unmatched. CDR3 DNA: TGTGCCAGCAGTCCCAGGACAGGGGGTTCCTACGAGCAGTACTTC. This translates into CASSPRTGGSYEQYF.

This clone has more than one count but fewer than ten. The J gene is TRBJ2-2, the V gene TRBV6-1; possibly TRBD1 for D (6 bases). The V end lost 2 bases, the J end lost 0 bases, and 19 bases lay between the germline ends. CDR1 is MNHNS, CDR2 SASEGT, per germline. CDR3 length: 19 residues. The CDR3 DNA reads as TGTGCCAGCAGTGAATCGGCCGTGCTGGACAGCACGAACACCGGGGAGCTGTTTTTT. Translated, it gives CASSESAVLDSTNTGELFF.

The gene calls are TRBV4-3 and TRBJ2-7; no clear D gene. The CDR3 runs to 15 residues. The V end was cut by 5 bases, the J end by 5 bases, with 19 bases between. Looked up from germline, CDR1 is LGHNA and CDR2 is YSLEER. For the CDR3, the DNA is TGCGCCAGCAGCTCCGGCAGATCCCGGGTAAACGAGCAGTACTTC. It translates to CASSSGRSRVNEQYF.

The V gene is TRBV27, the J gene TRBJ1-2; 7 bases line up with TRBD1. The V gene end was trimmed by 6 bases and the J gene end by 5 bases; junction bases not matched to a gene: 9. CDR3 length equals 14 residues. Germline assignment: CDR1 MNHEY and CDR2 SMNVEV (reference sequence). The CDR3 nucleotides are TGTGCCAGCAGCCAAGACGGACAGGCGTATGGCTACACCTTC. This translates into CASSQDGQAYGYTF.

The CDR3 spells CASSWTGGENEQYF. In DNA form, the CDR3 reads TGTGCCAGCAGCTGGACAGGGGGCGAGAACGAGCAGTACTTC. This chain joins TRBV7-9 and TRBJ2-7, with TRBD1 identical over 11 bases. The length of the CDR3 is 14 residues. J was trimmed by 5 bases and V by 4 bases; bases with no gene match: 4. The germline gives CDR1 SEHNR, CDR2 FQNEAQ (reference sequence).